Reported below is one TCR beta chain. It lacks a known antigen. Base qualities are missing; no much larger clone stands one base away. This specimen belongs to a study of T cell responses to AZD1222 COVID-19 vaccine (dated by TCRdb to the early 2020s). Looking at the study overall: A total of 233 trial participants underwent TCR sequencing, of whom about 210 received two doses of AZD1222 and around 26 received two doses of the MenACWY control vaccine. Trial participants were enrolled by age into subgroups of 18-55, 56-69 and 70-plus years, and roughly 150, 30 and 60 TCR-sequenced participants, respectively, were included in these subgroups. Study-wide findings and limitations: Vaccine-associated CD4 TCRs spanned the whole spike protein, with dominant responses in regions 160-218 and 743-854. Most participants were white British and females outnumbered males, and the authors suggested that clonal diversity may have been underestimated. In the small 56-69-year group, the increase in depth fell short of significance, most likely because of low power. Conclusions about previously exposed vaccinees were limited because only a handful of AZD1222 recipients were SARS-CoV-2 seropositive at baseline. Because no day 14 peak-response samples were available, repertoires were characterized only after the peak T cell response. A significant rise in spike-specific TCR breadth and depth was observed after two AZD1222 doses relative to day 0 and relative to MenACWY recipients. Reportedly, almost half of the unique spike-specific TCRs recognized epitopes lying outside the regions that are mutated in the B.1.351 and B.1.1.7 variants.

The CDR3 regions of human TCRbeta chains were analyzed by immunosequencing. The published analysis was carried out like this. TCRs in the repertoires were matched against a reference library of SARS-CoV-2-specific TCRs that had been generated with the MIRA antigen-specificity platform. Breadth was defined as the fraction of unique TCRs that were SARS-CoV-2-associated, and depth was defined as the fraction of total T cells that were SARS-CoV-2-associated. Using the MIRA data, every spike-specific TCR was mapped to the spike region that the TCR reacted to and assigned to either a CD4 or a CD8 class. Log10-transformed breadth and depth values were compared by one-way ANOVA with Sidak's multiple comparisons tests. The immuneACCESS repertoire file appears here via TCRdb, limited to in-frame rearrangements. These files lack a portion of the clones; in checked studies, under half of the deficit traces to unresolved V genes, and the cause of the others is not known. The DNA gave D and trimming, while V, J and clone size come from that table. This sample holds approximately 210,000 clones; about 94% were observed only once. Of the sample, 1.7% falls within the top ten clones.

V gives up 1 base and J gives up 6 bases, and the segment between their germline ends measures 10 bases. The CDR3 has 13 amino acids, counting the end cysteine and phenylalanine. Solely the CDR3 DNA is kept, with 39 bases framed from the first base. CDR1 and CDR2 are read off the germline V gene as SGHTA and FQGNSA. What the time point label conveys for this sample: about 28 days (+/-7) after the second vaccine dose. In the paper's terms, the treatment or condition label means: meningococcal conjugate vaccine given as trial control. Vaccinee samples came from UK trials COV001 and COV002, including a single-blind randomized controlled phase 2/3 trial of AZD1222 (ChAdOx1 nCoV-19) in healthy adults. For TCRbeta chain sequencing, PBMC samples were collected from trial participants at day 0 and at day 28 after the second dose.

The sequence came from an adult who received the MenACWY meningococcal vaccine as a control. This specimen was peripheral blood, taken 28 days after the second dose of the MenACWY control vaccine. The chain joins TRBV7-2 to TRBJ2-7; TRBD1 is a possible D gene, resting on 5 matching bases. The nucleotide sequence reads as follows: TGTGCCAGCAGCTTAGGGGTAGGGGTCGAGCAGTACTTC. It translates as CASSLGVGVEQYF.